Listed below are T cell receptor beta chains from one sample, sequenced in a study of cytomegalovirus exposure and HLA in healthy donors. Sequencing used immunoSEQ multiplex PCR; TCRdb keeps in-frame clones, though not all of them. The sample table includes fewer than 150,000 clones. Sequencing input: PBMCs. The receptors here all came from a woman aged 55-69 years in good health and CMV-seronegative. Each CDR3 is given with its conserved first and last residue.

CDR3 protein | CDR3 length | V gene
CASRGSGRIFYNEQFF | 16 | TRBV2
CASSEARWSSGNTIYF | 16 | TRBV6-1
CASSLGTSGGYNEQFF | 16 | TRBV5-1
CSVGRQLNTEAFF | 13 | TRBV29-1
CASSPGQGAQSEKLFF | 16 | TRBV28
CASSIQGRGNTIYF | 14 | TRBV28
CASSFLSYWTGSYGYTF | 17 | TRBV28
CASSFWTGGEETQYF | 15 | TRBV7-9
CAWRRDSLAGELFF | 14 | TRBV30
CAIQDRGGHNEQFF | 14 | TRBV6-6
CASSEARDRERGYTF | 15 | TRBV6-1
CASRGQGGDEQFF | 13 | TRBV10-2
CASSTRQGLVVQYF | 14 | TRBV7-8
CASSSQGYNEQFF | 13 | TRBV10-2
CASSWDRGPISF | 12 | TRBV5-1
CATSRDGQGALFQPQHF | 17 | TRBV15
CASSDRGGGLGTEAFF | 16 | TRBV5-1
CASSSPGGGGNTEAFF | 16 | TRBV5-6
CASSPGRRVLSYEQYF | 16 | TRBV28
CASSFRGTDGYTF | 13 | TRBV7-9
CASSLQGPNTGELFF | 15 | TRBV7-2
CASKVDRFYNSPLHF | 15 | TRBV6-6
CASSDRQGYEQYF | 13 | TRBV6-1
CASSQRLTGGDGYTF | 15 | TRBV5-6
CASSLSPTDLTYEQYF | 16 | TRBV5-1
CASSEDRGAGNTIYF | 15 | TRBV5-1
CANSEARGQGYGYTF | 15 | TRBV6-1
CATSRAGRGASTEAFF | 16 | TRBV15
CASMRQGYTDTQYF | 14 | TRBV27
CASSEPRAGNTIYF | 14 | TRBV2
CASSLVRGGVKVTGELFF | 18 | TRBV28
CASRSTGSYEQYF | 13 | TRBV28
CASSITNTGELFF | 13 | TRBV19
CASTPGGYNQPQHF | 14 | TRBV28
CASSSPIWVGDTIYF | 15 | TRBV28
CASSKAWAGGPSEQYF | 16 | TRBV21-1
CAWTLAGGSNEQFF | 14 | TRBV30
CASSPRGARAYGYTF | 15 | TRBV6-5
CASSLAGGFYGNTIYF | 16 | TRBV13
CASSPRTVSYEQYF | 14 | TRBV28
CASSLKSGASTDTQYF | 16 | TRBV5-6
CASSLGFIRGTNEKLFF | 17 | TRBV7-9
CATSRYLERETQYF | 14 | TRBV15
CASSSPPQGQETQYF | 15 | TRBV7-2
CASSIGAGGSTGELFF | 16 | TRBV19
CASSTSSNQPQHF | 13 | TRBV11-2
CASSHEFSRLTFNYGYTF | 18 | TRBV4-1
CASSDLDTAVVSGNTIYF | 18 | TRBV6-1
CATSRPLSSGTENEQFF | 17 | TRBV15
CASSLSMGTHTGELFF | 16 | TRBV28